Below are 20 T cell receptor beta chains sequenced from a single sample in a study of cytomegalovirus exposure and HLA in healthy donors. Produced via immunoSEQ multiplex PCR; TCRdb's table is partial and in-frame only. The data show some 200,000 clones, around 82% seen once. Sequenced: PBMCs. These receptors all stem from a woman aged 18 to 35 in good health and CMV-seropositive.

V usage is TRBV13 and J usage is TRBJ2-3; the D gene is possibly TRBD1 (5 bases). This CDR3 comprises 15 residues. CDR1 and CDR2 (germline): PRHDT, FYEKMQ (reference sequence). V dropped 5 bases and J dropped 4 bases, with 16 bases sitting between them. The CDR3 here is CASSHRTNHPDTQYF. The CDR3 DNA sequence: TGTGCCAGCAGCCACCGGACAAATCACCCAGATACGCAGTATTTT.

This chain connects TRBV7-9 to TRBJ2-7; TRBD2 aligns across 9 bases. The V gene's germline CDR1 is SEHNR and CDR2 FQNEAQ (reference sequence). The J segment lost 5 bases and the V segment lost 3 bases, leaving 5 bases of the junction unmatched. This CDR3 contains 14 residues. This CDR3 reads CASSFFSGGHEQYF. The CDR3 DNA reads as TGTGCCAGCAGCTTTTTTAGCGGGGGCCACGAGCAGTACTTC.

This clone was detected once. V gene TRBV29-1 combines with J gene TRBJ2-2; 12 nucleotides align to TRBD1. The CDR3 sequence is 14 residues long. The ends lost 7 bases at V and 4 bases at J; junction bases unmatched: 4. The V gene's germline CDR1 is SQVTM and CDR2 ANQGSEA. CDR3 amino acids: CSGGTGGITGELFF. The CDR3 DNA reads as TGCAGCGGGGGGACAGGGGGCATCACCGGGGAGCTGTTTTTT.

The chain combines TRBV14 with TRBJ2-5, with TRBD1 matching over 8 bases. V was clipped by 1 base and J by 0 bases; unmatched bases: 13. The germline V gene has CDR1 SGHDN and CDR2 FVKESK. The CDR3 totals 19 residues. CDR3 nucleotides: TGTGCCAGCAGCCAAGGAGGACAGGGAACTTACTTGTACCAAGAGACCCAGTACTTC. Protein product: CASSQGGQGTYLYQETQYF.

The chain uses TRBV5-1 and TRBJ2-2; maybe TRBD2 (5 bases). From germline, CDR1 is SGHRS and CDR2 YFSETQ. V was shortened by 4 bases and J by 1 base, with 11 bases between the two germline ends. The CDR3 covers 15 residues. This CDR3 reads CASSISGGNTGELFF. Here the CDR3 DNA reads TGCGCCAGCAGCATTAGTGGAGGGAACACCGGGGAGCTGTTTTTT.

The V call is TRBV6-1, the J call TRBJ2-5; TRBD1 aligns across 7 bases. The V segment lost 6 bases and the J segment 3 bases; nucleotides outside the gene matches: 4. This CDR3 has 13 residues. Looked up from germline, CDR1 is MNHNS and CDR2 is SASEGT. This CDR3 reads CASSQDRKETQYF. CDR3 nucleotides: TGTGCCAGCAGCCAGGACAGGAAAGAGACCCAGTACTTC.

The chain carries TRBV27 and TRBJ2-3; 7 bases align to TRBD2. V trimming: 5 bases; J trimming: 5 bases; junction bases outside the gene matches: 13. CDR3 length: 16 amino acids. The germline V gene has CDR1 MNHEY and CDR2 SMNVEV (reference sequence). In DNA, the CDR3 is TGTGCCAGCAGTGGGCGAAGCGGGGCCAATGTAGATACGCAGTATTTT. It is translated as CASSGRSGANVDTQYF.

The chain has TRBV28 and TRBJ1-6, with 12 bases fitting TRBD1. Germline V gives CDR1 MDHEN, CDR2 SYDVKM. The length of the CDR3 is 16 residues. J was trimmed by 7 bases and V by 6 bases; bases with no gene match: 7. In nucleotides, the CDR3 is TGTGCCAGCAGGACCGGGACAGGGGGCGGGAATTCACCCCTCCACTTT. Translating gives CASRTGTGGGNSPLHF.

V gene TRBV6-1 combines with J gene TRBJ1-5, with TRBD1 matching 7 bases. The germline V gene has CDR1 MNHNS and CDR2 SASEGT. V shed 6 bases and J 0 bases; nucleotides not matched to a gene: 5. The CDR3 has 15 amino acids. The CDR3 coding sequence is TGTGCCAGCAGCCTGGGACAGTATAGCAATCAGCCCCAGCATTTT. As protein: CASSLGQYSNQPQHF.

In this sample, this clone turned up once. The rearrangement links TRBV7-9 to TRBJ1-4; 9 bases line up with TRBD1. V lost 5 bases and J lost 7; bases outside the gene matches: 11. In germline, CDR1 is SEHNR, CDR2 FQNEAQ (reference sequence). This CDR3 comprises 16 residues. The CDR3 DNA reads as TGTGCCAGCAGCATAACGATGACAGGGGGGAGTGAAAAACTGTTTTTT. Protein: CASSITMTGGSEKLFF.

V and J are TRBV19 and TRBJ1-5, with TRBD1 identical over 8 bases. The V gene end was trimmed by 9 bases and the J gene end by 11 bases; junction bases not matched to a gene: 15. Germline V gene data show CDR1 as LNHDA and CDR2 as SQIVND (reference sequence). This CDR3 contains 14 residues. The CDR3 nucleotides are TGTGCCAGCCATGGGACAGGCCTCCCGGGGGCCCAGCATTTT. Amino acid sequence: CASHGTGLPGAQHF.

The chain employs TRBV2 and TRBJ2-5; the match to TRBD1 covers 7 bases. Germline CDR1 SNHLY, CDR2 FYNNEI. This CDR3 has 17 residues. J lost 5 bases, V lost 5 bases, and 17 bases had no gene match. The CDR3 DNA reads TGTGCCAGCAGTTCTACTAAGACAGGGCTATTCGTTGAGACCCAGTACTTC. Translation: CASSSTKTGLFVETQYF. Full variable domain (rest looked up from reference TRBV2 and TRBJ2-5): EPEVTQTPSHQVTQMGQEVILRCVPISNHLYFYWYRQILGQKVEFLVSFYNNEISEKSEIFDDQFSVERPDGSNFTLKIRSTKLEDSAMYFCASSSTKTGLFVETQYFGPGTRLLVL.

V usage is TRBV5-6 and J usage is TRBJ1-5; 7 positions match TRBD1. This CDR3 has 17 amino acids. The germline gives CDR1 SGHDT, CDR2 YYEEEE. Trimming removed 3 bases from V and 0 bases from J; junction bases left unmatched: 9. This CDR3 reads CASSSYRDRDSNQPQHF. CDR3 nucleotide sequence: TGTGCCAGCAGCTCCTACCGGGACAGAGATAGCAATCAGCCCCAGCATTTT.

This chain links TRBV5-1 with TRBJ2-3; 7 nucleotides align to TRBD2. This CDR3 is 16 amino acids long. Trimming at V came to 0 bases and at J to 1 base, leaving 5 bases not matched to a gene. CDR1 is SGHRS and CDR2 is YFSETQ in the germline V gene. The CDR3 DNA reads TGCGCCAGCAGCTTGGCGGCTGGGGGGGGCACAGATACGCAGTATTTT. Translation gives CASSLAAGGGTDTQYF.

The chain couples TRBV7-2 to TRBJ1-6; weak D call: TRBD1 (5 bases). V was cut by 5 bases and J by 14 bases, with 16 bases left in between. The V gene's germline CDR1 is SGHTA and CDR2 FQGNSA. This CDR3 has 13 amino acids. The CDR3 is CASSPQPWGALHF. The CDR3 bases are TGTGCCAGCAGCCCTCAGCCATGGGGGGCCCTCCACTTT.

This clone was seen a handful of times. DNA of the CDR3: TGTGCCAGTAGGCCAGGGGGCACGGGGGGCTACACCTTC. Translated: CASRPGGTGGYTF. This chain connects TRBV19 to TRBJ1-2; TRBD1 matches 8 bases. V lost 6 bases and J lost 8; bases outside the gene matches: 8. The germline gives CDR1 LNHDA, CDR2 SQIVND (reference sequence). The CDR3 covers 13 residues.

The chain carries TRBV11-3 and TRBJ2-2; unclear D gene. The V end lost 5 bases, the J end lost 3 bases, and 10 bases lay between the germline ends. The CDR3 sequence is 14 residues long. Germline CDR1 and CDR2: SGHNT and YENEEA. Here the CDR3 DNA reads TGTGCCAGCAGCACCCTATCGGACACCGGGGAGCTGTTTTTT. Protein: CASSTLSDTGELFF.

This clone has at least ten counts. The chain is built from TRBV10-3 and TRBJ1-1, with 8 positions matching TRBD1. The junction had 9 bases not matched to a gene; V was cut back by 6 bases and J by 3 bases. CDR3 length: 15 amino acids. Germline V gene lookup returns CDR1 ENHRY and CDR2 SYGVKD. This chain's CDR3 is CAISKTGGQDTEAFF. CDR3 in DNA: TGTGCCATCAGCAAAACAGGGGGGCAGGACACTGAAGCTTTCTTT.

The CDR3 DNA reads as TGTGCCAGCAGCTCCGGTCTTTACAATGAGCAGTTCTTC. As protein: CASSSGLYNEQFF. The chain couples TRBV11-2 to TRBJ2-1; the D is unclear. Trimming pared 4 bases from V and 4 bases from J, leaving 8 bases between. The CDR3 extends over 13 amino acids. CDR1 and CDR2 from the germline V gene are SGHAT and FQNNGV.

This chain links TRBV27 with TRBJ2-3; D gene uncertain. Looked up from germline, CDR1 is MNHEY and CDR2 is SMNVEV (reference sequence). V lost 4 bases to trimming and J lost 0 bases, with 8 bases between them. This CDR3 region has 14 residues. CDR3: CASSYRFSTDTQYF. The CDR3 bases are TGTGCCAGCAGTTATCGGTTTAGCACAGATACGCAGTATTTT.